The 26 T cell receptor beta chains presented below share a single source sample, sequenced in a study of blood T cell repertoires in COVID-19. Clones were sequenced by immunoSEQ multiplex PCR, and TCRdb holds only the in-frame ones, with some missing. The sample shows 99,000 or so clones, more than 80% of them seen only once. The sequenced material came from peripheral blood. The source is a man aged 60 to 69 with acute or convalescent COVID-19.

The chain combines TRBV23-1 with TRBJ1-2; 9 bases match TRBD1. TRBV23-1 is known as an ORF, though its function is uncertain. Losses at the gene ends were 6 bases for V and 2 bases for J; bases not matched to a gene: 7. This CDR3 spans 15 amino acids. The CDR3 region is CASRRGQGLNYGYTF. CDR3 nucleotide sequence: TGCGCCAGCAGACGGGGACAGGGTCTGAACTATGGCTACACCTTC.

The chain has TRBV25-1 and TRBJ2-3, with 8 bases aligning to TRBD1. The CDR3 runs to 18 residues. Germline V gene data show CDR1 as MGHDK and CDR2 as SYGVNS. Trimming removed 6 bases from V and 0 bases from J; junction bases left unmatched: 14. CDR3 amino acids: CASSRDRPSEASTDTQYF. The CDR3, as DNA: TGTGCCAGCAGCCGGGACAGGCCCTCCGAGGCTAGCACAGATACGCAGTATTTT.

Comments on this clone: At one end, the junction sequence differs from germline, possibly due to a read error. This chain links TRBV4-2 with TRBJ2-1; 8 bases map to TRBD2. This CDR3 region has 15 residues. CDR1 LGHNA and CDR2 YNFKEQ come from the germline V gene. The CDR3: CASSQDRVGGRSTLF. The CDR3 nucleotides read TGTGCCAGCAGCCAAGATCGGGTCGGCGGGAGGAGTACGCTCTTC.

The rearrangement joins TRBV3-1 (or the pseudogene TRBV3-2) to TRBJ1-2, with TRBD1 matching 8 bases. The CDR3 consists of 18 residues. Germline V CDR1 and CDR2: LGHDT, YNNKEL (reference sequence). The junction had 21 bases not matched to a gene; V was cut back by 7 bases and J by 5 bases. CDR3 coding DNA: TGTGCCAGCAATAAAGGACCGGGAACGGGACAGGCGGATTATGGCTACACCTTC. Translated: CASNKGPGTGQADYGYTF.

CDR3 sequence reads: CASSTQDRMNEQFF. The CDR3 region has the DNA TGCGCCAGCAGCACACAGGACAGAATGAATGAGCAGTTCTTC. This rearrangement joins TRBV5-1 to TRBJ2-1; a possible D gene is TRBD1 (6 bases). The CDR3 sequence is 14 residues long. Trimming stripped 4 bases from V and 7 bases from J, with 15 bases between. Per germline, CDR1 SGHRS and CDR2 YFSETQ. Looking up the rest from reference TRBV5-1 and TRBJ2-1 gives the full variable domain: KAGVTQTPRYLIKTRGQQVTLSCSPISGHRSVSWYQQTPGQGLQFLFEYFSETQRNKGNFPGRFSGRQFSNSRSEMNVSTLELGDSALYLCASSTQDRMNEQFFGPGTRLTVL.

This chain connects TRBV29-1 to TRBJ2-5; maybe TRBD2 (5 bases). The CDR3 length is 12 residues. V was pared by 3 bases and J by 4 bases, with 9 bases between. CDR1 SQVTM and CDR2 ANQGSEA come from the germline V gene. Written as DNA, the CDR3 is TGCAGCGTTGACCCCCGGGGAGAGACCCAGTACTTC. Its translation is CSVDPRGETQYF.

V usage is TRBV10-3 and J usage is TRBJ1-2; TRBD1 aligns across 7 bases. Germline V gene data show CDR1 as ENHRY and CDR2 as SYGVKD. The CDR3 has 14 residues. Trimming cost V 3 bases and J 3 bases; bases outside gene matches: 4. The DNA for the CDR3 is TGTGCCATCAGTGATACAGGGGTATACTATGGCTACACCTTC. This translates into CAISDTGVYYGYTF.

The CDR3 coding sequence is TGTGCCAGCAGTCTCTCTAGCACAGATACGCAGTATTTT. Translation gives CASSLSSTDTQYF. The chain links TRBV6-5 to TRBJ2-3; D remains unclear. The V gene lost 5 bases and the J gene lost 0 bases, with 6 bases spanning the gap. CDR1 and CDR2 (germline): MNHEY, SVGAGI. The CDR3 has 13 amino acids.

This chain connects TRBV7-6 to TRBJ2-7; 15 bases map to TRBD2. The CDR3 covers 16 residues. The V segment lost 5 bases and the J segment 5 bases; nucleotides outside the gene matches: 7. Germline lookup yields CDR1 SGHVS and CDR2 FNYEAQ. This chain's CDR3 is CASSPYGLAGGHEQYV. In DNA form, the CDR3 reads TGTGCCAGCAGCCCCTACGGACTAGCGGGAGGGCACGAGCAGTACGTC.

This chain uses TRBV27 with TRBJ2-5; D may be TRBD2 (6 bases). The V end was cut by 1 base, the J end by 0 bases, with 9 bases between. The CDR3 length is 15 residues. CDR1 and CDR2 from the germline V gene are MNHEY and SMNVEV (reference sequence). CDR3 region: CASSLLGGNQETQYF. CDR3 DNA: TGTGCCAGCAGTTTATTGGGGGGAAACCAAGAGACCCAGTACTTC.

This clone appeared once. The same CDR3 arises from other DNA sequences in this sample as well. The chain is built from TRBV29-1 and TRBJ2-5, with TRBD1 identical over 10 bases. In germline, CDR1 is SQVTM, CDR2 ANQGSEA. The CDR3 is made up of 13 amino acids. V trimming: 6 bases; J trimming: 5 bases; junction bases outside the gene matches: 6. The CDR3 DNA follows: TGCAGCGTGTCGGGACAGGGGAGGGAGACCCAGTACTTC. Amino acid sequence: CSVSGQGRETQYF.

CDR3 bases: TGTGCCAGCAGCCGGAGGGGATCGTACACTGAAGCTTTCTTT. Encoded protein: CASSRRGSYTEAFF. The rearrangement links TRBV7-2 to TRBJ1-1, with D possibly TRBD1 on 5 matching bases. Germline assignment: CDR1 SGHTA and CDR2 FQGNSA. Trimming removed 5 bases at V and 3 bases at J, with 13 bases between. This CDR3 comprises 14 residues.

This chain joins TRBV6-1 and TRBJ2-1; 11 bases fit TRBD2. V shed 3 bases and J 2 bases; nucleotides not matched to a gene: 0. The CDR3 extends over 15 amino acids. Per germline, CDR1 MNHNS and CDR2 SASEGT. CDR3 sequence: CASSDSGRAYNEQFF. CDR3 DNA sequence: TGTGCCAGCAGTGATAGCGGGAGGGCCTACAATGAGCAGTTCTTC.

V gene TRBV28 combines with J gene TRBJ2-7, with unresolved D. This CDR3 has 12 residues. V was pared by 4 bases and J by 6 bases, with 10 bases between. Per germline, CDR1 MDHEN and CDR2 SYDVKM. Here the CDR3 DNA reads TGTGCCAGCAGTTCGGCTAGTCCCGAGCAGTACTTC. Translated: CASSSASPEQYF.

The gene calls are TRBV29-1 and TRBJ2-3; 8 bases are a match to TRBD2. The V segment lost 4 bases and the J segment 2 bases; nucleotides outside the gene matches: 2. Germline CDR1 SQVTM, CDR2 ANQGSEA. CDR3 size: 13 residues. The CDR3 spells CSVGGLDTDTQYF. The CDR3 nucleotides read TGCAGCGTTGGGGGACTAGACACAGATACGCAGTATTTT.

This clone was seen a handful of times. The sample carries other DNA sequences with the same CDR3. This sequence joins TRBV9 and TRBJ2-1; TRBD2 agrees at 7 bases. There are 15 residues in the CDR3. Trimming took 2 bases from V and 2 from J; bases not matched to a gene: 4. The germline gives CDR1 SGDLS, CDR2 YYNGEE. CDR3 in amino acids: CASSVLSGTYNEQFF. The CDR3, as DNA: TGTGCCAGCAGCGTTTTAAGCGGGACCTACAATGAGCAGTTCTTC. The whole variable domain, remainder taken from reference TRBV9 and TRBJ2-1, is DSGVTQTPKHLITATGQRVTLRCSPRSGDLSVYWYQQSLDQGLQFLIQYYNGEERAKGNILERFSAQQFPDLHSELNLSSLELGDSALYFCASSVLSGTYNEQFFGPGTRLTVL.

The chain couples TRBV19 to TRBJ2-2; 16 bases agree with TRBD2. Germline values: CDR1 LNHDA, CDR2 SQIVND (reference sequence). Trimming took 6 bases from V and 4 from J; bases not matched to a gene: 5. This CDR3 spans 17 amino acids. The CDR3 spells CASRGTSGRESTGELFF. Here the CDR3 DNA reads TGTGCCAGTAGGGGGACTAGCGGGAGGGAATCCACCGGGGAGCTGTTTTTT.

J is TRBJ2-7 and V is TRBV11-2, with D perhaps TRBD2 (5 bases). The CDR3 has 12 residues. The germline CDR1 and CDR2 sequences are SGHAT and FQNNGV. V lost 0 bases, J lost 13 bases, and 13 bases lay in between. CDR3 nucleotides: TGTGCCAGCAGCTTAGATAGGGTACGGGGTTACTTC. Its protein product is CASSLDRVRGYF.

The CDR3 region is CATGGKDRGPLTDTQYF. The CDR3 DNA follows: TGTGCCACCGGAGGAAAGGACAGGGGGCCTCTCACAGATACGCAGTATTTT. This chain connects TRBV24-1 to TRBJ2-3; 11 positions agree with TRBD1. Trimming took 9 bases from V and 2 from J; bases not matched to a gene: 12. The length of the CDR3 is 17 residues. Germline V CDR1 and CDR2: KGHDR, SFDVKD.

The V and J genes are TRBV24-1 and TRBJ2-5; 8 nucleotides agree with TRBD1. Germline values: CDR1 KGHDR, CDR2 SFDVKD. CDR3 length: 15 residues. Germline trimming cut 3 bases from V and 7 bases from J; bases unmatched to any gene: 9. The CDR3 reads CATSDPLTGAVTQYF. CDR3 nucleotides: TGTGCCACCAGTGATCCATTGACAGGGGCCGTGACCCAGTACTTC.

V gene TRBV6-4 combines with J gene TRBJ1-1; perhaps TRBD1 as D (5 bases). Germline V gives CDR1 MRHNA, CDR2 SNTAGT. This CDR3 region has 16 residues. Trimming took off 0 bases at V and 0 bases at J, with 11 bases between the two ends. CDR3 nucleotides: TGTGCCAGCAGTGACTCGTATAACAGGTTGAACACTGAAGCTTTCTTT. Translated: CASSDSYNRLNTEAFF.

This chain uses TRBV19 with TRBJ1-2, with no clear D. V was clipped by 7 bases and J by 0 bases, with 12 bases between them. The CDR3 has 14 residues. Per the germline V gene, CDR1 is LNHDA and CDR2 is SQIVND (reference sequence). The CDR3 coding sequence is TGTGCCAGTAAAACTAGTCTTCCTAACTATGGCTACACCTTC. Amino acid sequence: CASKTSLPNYGYTF.

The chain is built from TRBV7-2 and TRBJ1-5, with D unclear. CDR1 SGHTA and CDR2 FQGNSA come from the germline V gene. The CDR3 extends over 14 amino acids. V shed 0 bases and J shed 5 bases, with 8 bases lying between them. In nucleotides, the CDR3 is TGTGCCAGCAGCTTAGCCGGGTTCGATCAGCCCCAGCATTTT. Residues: CASSLAGFDQPQHF.

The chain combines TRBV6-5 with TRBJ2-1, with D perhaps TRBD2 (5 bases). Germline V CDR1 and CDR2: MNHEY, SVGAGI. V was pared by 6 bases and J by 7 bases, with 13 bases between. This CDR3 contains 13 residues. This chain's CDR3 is CASSPWRPNEQFF. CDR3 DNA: TGTGCCAGCAGCCCGTGGAGGCCGAATGAGCAGTTCTTC.

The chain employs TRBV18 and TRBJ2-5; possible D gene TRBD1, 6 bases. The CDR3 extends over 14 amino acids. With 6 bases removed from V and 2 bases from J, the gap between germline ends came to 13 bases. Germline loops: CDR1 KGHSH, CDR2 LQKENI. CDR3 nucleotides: TGTGCCAGCTCCTACTCAGGGGCGCAAGAGACCCAGTACTTC. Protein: CASSYSGAQETQYF.

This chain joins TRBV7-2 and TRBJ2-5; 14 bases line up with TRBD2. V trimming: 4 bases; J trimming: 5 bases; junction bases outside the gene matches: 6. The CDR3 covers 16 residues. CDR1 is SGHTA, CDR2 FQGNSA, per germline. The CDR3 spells CASSSGLAGGFETQYF. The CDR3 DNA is TGTGCCAGCAGCTCAGGACTAGCGGGAGGATTTGAGACCCAGTACTTC.